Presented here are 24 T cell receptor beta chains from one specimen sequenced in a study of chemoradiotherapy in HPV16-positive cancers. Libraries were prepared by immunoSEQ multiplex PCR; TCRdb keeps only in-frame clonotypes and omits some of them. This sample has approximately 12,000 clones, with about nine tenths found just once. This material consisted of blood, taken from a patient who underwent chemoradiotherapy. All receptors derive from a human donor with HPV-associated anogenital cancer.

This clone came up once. This CDR3 reads CASSREGQGDYNEQFF. CDR3 coding DNA: TGCGCCAGCAGCCGAGAGGGGCAGGGGGACTACAATGAGCAGTTCTTC. This chain joins TRBV4-1 and TRBJ2-1; 7 nucleotides line up with TRBD1. Trimming took 4 bases from V and 3 from J; bases not matched to a gene: 9. CDR1 is MGHRA, CDR2 YSYEKL, per germline. This CDR3 comprises 16 residues.

The CDR3 protein is CASSLTGTEVGQYF. The CDR3 bases are TGTGCCAGCAGTCTCACCGGGACGGAGGTGGGGCAGTACTTC. The rearrangement joins TRBV7-2 to TRBJ2-7; either TRBD1 or TRBD2 may fit D (5 bases each). Germline assignment: CDR1 SGHTA and CDR2 FQGNSA. CDR3 length: 14 residues. V shed 6 bases and J shed 9 bases, with 21 bases lying between them.

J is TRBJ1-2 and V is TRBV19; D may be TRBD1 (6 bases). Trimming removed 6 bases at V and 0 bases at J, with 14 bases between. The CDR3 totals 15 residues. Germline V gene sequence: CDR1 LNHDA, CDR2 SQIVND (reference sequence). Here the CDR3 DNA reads TGTGCCAGTAGATTCGACAGGCTTTCTAACTATGGCTACACCTTC. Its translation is CASRFDRLSNYGYTF.

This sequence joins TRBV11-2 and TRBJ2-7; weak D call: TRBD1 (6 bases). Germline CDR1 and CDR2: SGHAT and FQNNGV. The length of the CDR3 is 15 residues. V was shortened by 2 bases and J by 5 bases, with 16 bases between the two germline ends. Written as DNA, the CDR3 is TGTGCCAGCAGCTTAACGGTCGCAGGGGTCAACGAGCAGTACTTC. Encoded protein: CASSLTVAGVNEQYF.

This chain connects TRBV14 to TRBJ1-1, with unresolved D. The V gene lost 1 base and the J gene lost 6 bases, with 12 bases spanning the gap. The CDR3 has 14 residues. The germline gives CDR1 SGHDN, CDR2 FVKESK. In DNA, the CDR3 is TGTGCCAGCAGCCAAGTGAGGGTAGCGGCTGAAGCTTTCTTT. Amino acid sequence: CASSQVRVAAEAFF. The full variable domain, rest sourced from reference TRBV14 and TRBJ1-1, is EAGVTQFPSHSVIEKGQTVTLRCDPISGHDNLYWYRRVMGKEIKFLLHFVKESKQDESGMPNNRFLAERTGGTYSTLKVQPAELEDSGVYFCASSQVRVAAEAFFGQGTRLTVV.

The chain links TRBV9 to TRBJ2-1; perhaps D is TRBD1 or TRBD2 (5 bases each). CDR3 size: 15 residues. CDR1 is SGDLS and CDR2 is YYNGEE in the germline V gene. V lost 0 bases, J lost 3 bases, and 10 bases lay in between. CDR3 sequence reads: CASSVGGTVYNEQFF. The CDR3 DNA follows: TGTGCCAGCAGCGTAGGGGGGACGGTCTACAATGAGCAGTTCTTC.

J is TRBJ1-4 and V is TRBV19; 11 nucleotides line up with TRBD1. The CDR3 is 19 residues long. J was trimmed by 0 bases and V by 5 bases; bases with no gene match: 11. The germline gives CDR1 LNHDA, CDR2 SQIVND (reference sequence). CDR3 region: CASSEGTGGVFATNEKLFF. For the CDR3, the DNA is TGTGCCAGTAGTGAGGGGACAGGGGGAGTTTTTGCAACTAATGAAAAACTGTTTTTT.

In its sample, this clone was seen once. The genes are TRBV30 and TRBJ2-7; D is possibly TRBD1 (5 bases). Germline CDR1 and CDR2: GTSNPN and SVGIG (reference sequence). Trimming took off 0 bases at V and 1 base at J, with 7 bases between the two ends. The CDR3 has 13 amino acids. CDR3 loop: CAWSVQVSYEQYF. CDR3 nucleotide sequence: TGTGCCTGGAGTGTACAGGTTTCCTACGAGCAGTACTTC. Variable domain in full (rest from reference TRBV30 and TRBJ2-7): SQTIHQWPATLVQPVGSPLSLECTVEGTSNPNLYWYRQAAGRGLQLLFYSVGIGQISSEVPQNLSASRPQDRQFILSSKKLLLSDSGFYLCAWSVQVSYEQYFGPGTRLTVT.

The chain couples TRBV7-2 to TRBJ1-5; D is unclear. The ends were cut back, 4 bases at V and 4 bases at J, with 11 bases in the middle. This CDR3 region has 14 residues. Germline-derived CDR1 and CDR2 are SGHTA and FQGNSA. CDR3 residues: CASSSGIGNQPQHF. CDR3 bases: TGTGCCAGCAGCTCCGGAATCGGGAATCAGCCCCAGCATTTT.

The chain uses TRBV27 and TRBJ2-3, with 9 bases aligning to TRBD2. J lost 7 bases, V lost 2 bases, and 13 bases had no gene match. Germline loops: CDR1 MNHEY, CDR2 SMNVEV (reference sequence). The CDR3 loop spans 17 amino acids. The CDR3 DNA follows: TGTGCCAGCAGTTTAAGTTCTGCGGGGGGGGATTTTAATACGCAGTATTTT. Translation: CASSLSSAGGDFNTQYF.

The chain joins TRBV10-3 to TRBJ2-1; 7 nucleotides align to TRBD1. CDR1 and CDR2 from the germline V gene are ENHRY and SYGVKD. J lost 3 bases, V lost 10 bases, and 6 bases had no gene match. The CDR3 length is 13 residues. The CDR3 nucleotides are TGTGCCACCAAGGGGGACAGCTACAATGAGCAGTTCTTC. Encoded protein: CATKGDSYNEQFF.

The chain's CDR3 is CASSLGGGYEQYF. The CDR3 DNA sequence: TGCGCCAGCAGCTTGGGGGGAGGATACGAGCAGTACTTC. The V call is TRBV5-1, the J call TRBJ2-7, with a possible D match to TRBD2 (6 bases). Germline CDR1 reads SGHRS; CDR2 reads YFSETQ. The V end lost 0 bases, the J end lost 4 bases, and 8 bases lay between the germline ends. The CDR3 contains 13 residues.

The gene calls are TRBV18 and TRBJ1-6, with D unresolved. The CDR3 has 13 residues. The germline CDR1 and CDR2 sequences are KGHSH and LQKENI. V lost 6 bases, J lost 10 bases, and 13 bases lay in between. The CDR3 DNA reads TGTGCCAGCTCGCCCGGGTTCGGCTCACCCCTCCACTTT. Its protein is CASSPGFGSPLHF.

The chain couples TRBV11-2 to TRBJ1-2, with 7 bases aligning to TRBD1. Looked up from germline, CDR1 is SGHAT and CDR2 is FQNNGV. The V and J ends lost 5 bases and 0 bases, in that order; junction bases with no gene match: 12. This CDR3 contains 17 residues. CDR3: CASSPSQGGVANYGYTF. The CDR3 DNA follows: TGTGCCAGCAGCCCCTCCCAGGGGGGTGTAGCTAACTATGGCTACACCTTC.

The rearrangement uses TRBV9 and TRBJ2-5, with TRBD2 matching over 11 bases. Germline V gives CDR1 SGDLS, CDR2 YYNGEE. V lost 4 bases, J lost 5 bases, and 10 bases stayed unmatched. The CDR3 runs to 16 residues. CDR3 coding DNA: TGTGCCAGCAGCCCGACTAGCGGGGCTCCATCGGAGACCCAGTACTTC. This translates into CASSPTSGAPSETQYF.

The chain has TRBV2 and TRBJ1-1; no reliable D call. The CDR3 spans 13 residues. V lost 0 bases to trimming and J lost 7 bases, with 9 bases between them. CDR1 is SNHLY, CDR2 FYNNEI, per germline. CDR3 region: CASSEAGSHEAFF. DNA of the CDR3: TGTGCCAGCAGTGAAGCGGGCAGTCATGAAGCTTTCTTT.

CDR3 nucleotide sequence: TGTGCCAGCAGACCAGCACAGCCTGCTGGAAACACCATATATTTT. Its translation is CASRPAQPAGNTIYF. J is TRBJ1-3 and V is TRBV2; no definite D call. The germline V gene has CDR1 SNHLY and CDR2 FYNNEI. The CDR3 runs 15 residues. V was trimmed by 6 bases and J by 2 bases, leaving 14 bases between them.

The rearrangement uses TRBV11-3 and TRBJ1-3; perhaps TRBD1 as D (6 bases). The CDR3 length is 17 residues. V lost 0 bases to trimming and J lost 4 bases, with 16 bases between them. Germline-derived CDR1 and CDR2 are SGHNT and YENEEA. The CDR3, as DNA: TGTGCCAGCAGCTTAGATCCATTTACAGGGATCGGAAACACCATATATTTT. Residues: CASSLDPFTGIGNTIYF.

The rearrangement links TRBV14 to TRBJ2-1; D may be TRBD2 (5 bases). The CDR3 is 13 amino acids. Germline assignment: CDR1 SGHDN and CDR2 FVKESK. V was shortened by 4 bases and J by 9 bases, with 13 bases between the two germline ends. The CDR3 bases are TGTGCCAGCAGCCGTGAGGGTTGGGGTGAGCAGTTCTTC. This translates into CASSREGWGEQFF. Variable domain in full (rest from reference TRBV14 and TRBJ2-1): EAGVTQFPSHSVIEKGQTVTLRCDPISGHDNLYWYRRVMGKEIKFLLHFVKESKQDESGMPNNRFLAERTGGTYSTLKVQPAELEDSGVYFCASSREGWGEQFFGPGTRLTVL.

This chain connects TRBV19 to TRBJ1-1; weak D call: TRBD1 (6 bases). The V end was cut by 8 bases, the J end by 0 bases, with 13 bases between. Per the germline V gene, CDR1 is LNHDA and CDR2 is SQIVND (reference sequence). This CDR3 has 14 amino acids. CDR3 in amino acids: CASDRGAMNTEAFF. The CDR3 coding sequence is TGTGCCAGTGATAGGGGGGCCATGAACACTGAAGCTTTCTTT.

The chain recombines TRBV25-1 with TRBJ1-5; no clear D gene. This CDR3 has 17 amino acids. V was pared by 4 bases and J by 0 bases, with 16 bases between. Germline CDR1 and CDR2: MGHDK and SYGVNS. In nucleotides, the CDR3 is TGTGCCAGCAGTGCCCCTGGGGAGAGCGGTAGCAATCAGCCCCAGCATTTT. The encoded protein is CASSAPGESGSNQPQHF.

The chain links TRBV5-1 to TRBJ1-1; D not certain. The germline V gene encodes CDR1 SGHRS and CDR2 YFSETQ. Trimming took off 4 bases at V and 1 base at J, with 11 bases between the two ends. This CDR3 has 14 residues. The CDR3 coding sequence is TGCGCCAGCAGCGTTGGTTGGAAGAACACTGAAGCTTTCTTT. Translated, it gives CASSVGWKNTEAFF.

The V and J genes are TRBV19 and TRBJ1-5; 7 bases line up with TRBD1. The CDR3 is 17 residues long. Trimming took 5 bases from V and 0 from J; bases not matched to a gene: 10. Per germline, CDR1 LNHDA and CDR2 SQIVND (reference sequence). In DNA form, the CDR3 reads TGTGCCAGTAGTGTCTTTACCGGGACAGTTAGCAATCAGCCCCAGCATTTT. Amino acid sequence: CASSVFTGTVSNQPQHF. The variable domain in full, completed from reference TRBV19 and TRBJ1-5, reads DGGITQSPKYLFRKEGQNVTLSCEQNLNHDAMYWYRQDPGQGLRLIYYSQIVNDFQKGDIAEGYSVSREKKESFPLTVTSAQKNPTAFYLCASSVFTGTVSNQPQHFGDGTRLSIL.

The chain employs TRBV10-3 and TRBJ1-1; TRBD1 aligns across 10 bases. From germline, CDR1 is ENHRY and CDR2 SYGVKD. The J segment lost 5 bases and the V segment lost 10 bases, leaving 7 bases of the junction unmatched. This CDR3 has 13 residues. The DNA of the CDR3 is TGTGCCACGTCGACAGGGGGCGCGACTGAAGCTTTCTTT. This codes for CATSTGGATEAFF.